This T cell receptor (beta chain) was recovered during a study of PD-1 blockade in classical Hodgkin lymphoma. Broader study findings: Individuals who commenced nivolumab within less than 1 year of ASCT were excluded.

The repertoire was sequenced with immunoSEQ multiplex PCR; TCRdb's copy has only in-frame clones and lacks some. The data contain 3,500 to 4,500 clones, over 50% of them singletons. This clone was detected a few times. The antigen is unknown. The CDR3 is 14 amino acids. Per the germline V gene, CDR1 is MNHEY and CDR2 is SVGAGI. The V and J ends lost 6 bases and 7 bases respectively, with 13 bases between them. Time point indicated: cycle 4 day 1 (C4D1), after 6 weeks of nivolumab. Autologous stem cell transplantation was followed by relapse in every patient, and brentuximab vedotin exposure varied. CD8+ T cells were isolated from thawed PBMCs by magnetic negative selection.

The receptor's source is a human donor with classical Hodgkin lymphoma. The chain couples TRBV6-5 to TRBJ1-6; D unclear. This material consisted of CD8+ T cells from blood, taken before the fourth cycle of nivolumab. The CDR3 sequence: CASSYGPTNSPLHF. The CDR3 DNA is TGTGCCAGCAGCTACGGACCGACCAATTCACCCCTCCACTTT.